Listed here is a single T cell receptor beta chain. The data belong to a study of blood T cell repertoires in COVID-19. Per the original data handling: Estimation of nucleated cell counts relied on the amplification of reference gene primers. Repertoires were generated with immunoSEQ multiplex PCR, while TCRdb's copy carries only in-frame clones and drops some. V and J calls and clone size are those listed in that table; D and trimming were worked out from the DNA. The table lists 120,000 or so clones, 70% to 75% of them singletons. The CDR3 is 18 residues long. The germline V gene encodes CDR1 SEHNR and CDR2 FQNEAQ (reference sequence). The ends lost 4 bases at V and 4 bases at J; junction bases unmatched: 11.

The sequence was obtained from a man aged 55 to 70 with acute or convalescent COVID-19. The chain has TRBV7-9 and TRBJ2-5; TRBD2 matches at 14 bases. Sequenced material: peripheral blood. The CDR3 nucleotides are TGTGCCAGCAGCTACCAGGGACTAGCGGGAGTCTCGCCAGAGACCCAGTACTTC. It translates to CASSYQGLAGVSPETQYF.